Listed below are T cell receptor beta chains from one sample, sequenced in a study of blood T cell repertoires in COVID-19. Clones were sequenced by immunoSEQ multiplex PCR, and TCRdb holds only the in-frame ones, with some missing. The sample carries some 110,000 clones, approximately 84% recorded once. Sequenced material: peripheral blood. The receptors were gathered from a man between 40 and 49 years old with acute or convalescent COVID-19. CDR3s include the opening cysteine and the closing phenylalanine or tryptophan. A D gene is named only where the DNA matches it firmly. Some rows have no size entry. The others give once, few or many, or a class for an expanded clone.

j_call,clone_size,d_call,v_call,cdr3_nt,cdr3_aa
TRBJ2-3,.,.,TRBV4-3,TGCGCCAGCAGCCAAGTTAAAGATACGCAGTATTTT,CASSQVKDTQYF
TRBJ2-5,.,TRBD2,TRBV7-8,TGTGCCAGCAGGCAAAGACTAGCGGGGCCCCGGGGGGAGACCCAGTACTTC,CASRQRLAGPRGETQYF
TRBJ1-5,once,.,TRBV2,TGTGCCAGCAGTGAATTGGCGGAGGGATTTAGCAATCAGCCCCAGCATTTT,CASSELAEGFSNQPQHF
TRBJ2-3,.,TRBD1,TRBV9,TGTGCCAGCAGCCCAGGACAGGGCCCCCGAACACCCACAGATACGCAGTATTTT,CASSPGQGPRTPTDTQYF
TRBJ2-7,medium-sized,TRBD2,TRBV6-1,TGTGCCAGCAGTGAAGCGACTAGCGGGGGCTACGAGCAGTACTTC,CASSEATSGGYEQYF
TRBJ2-6,.,.,TRBV6-1,TGTGCCAGCAGTGAAGGGGCTTGGGCCAACGTCCTGACTTTC,CASSEGAWANVLTF
TRBJ1-5,once,TRBD1,TRBV15,TGTGCCACCAGCAGGGAAGACCGACAGGGTTACCAGCCCCAGCATTTT,CATSREDRQGYQPQHF
TRBJ2-5,.,.,TRBV2,TGTGCCAGCAGTGTGGCCCGAGAGACCCAGTACTTC,CASSVARETQYF
TRBJ2-1,.,.,TRBV18,TGTGCCAGCTCACCCCCGGCGCGGCCCTACAATGAGCAGTTCTTC,CASSPPARPYNEQFF
TRBJ2-1,.,.,TRBV7-2,TGTGCCAGCAGCTTATCGGCGGTCTCCTACAATGAGCAGTTCTTC,CASSLSAVSYNEQFF
TRBJ2-1,.,TRBD2,TRBV6-4,TGTGCCAGCAGTGTCAGCGGGGGGGCCGGCAATGAGCAGTTCTTC,CASSVSGGAGNEQFF
TRBJ2-1,.,TRBD2,TRBV19,TGTGCCAGTAGTATCGGGACTAGCCCCAATGAGCAGTTCTTC,CASSIGTSPNEQFF
TRBJ2-2,.,.,TRBV12-3/TRBV12-4,TGTGCCAGCAGGACACAGGGTGCCGGGGAGCTGTTTTTT,CASRTQGAGELFF
TRBJ2-1,few,TRBD2,TRBV7-9,TGTGCCAGCAGCTTAGTGGAAAGGACTAGCGGAAACAATGAGCAGTTCTTC,CASSLVERTSGNNEQFF
TRBJ2-2,.,.,TRBV28,TGTGCCAGCAGTTTCGGTCAATTCACCGGGGAGCTGTTTTTT,CASSFGQFTGELFF
TRBJ2-2,few,TRBD2,TRBV30,TGTGCCTGGAAGGCGGGAGCCCTCACCGGGGAGCTGTTTTTT,CAWKAGALTGELFF
TRBJ1-6,.,TRBD1,TRBV2,TGTGCCAACCAGCATGTCCCAGGGGGTAATTCACCCCTCCACTTT,CANQHVPGGNSPLHF
TRBJ2-5,.,TRBD1,TRBV6-5,TGTGCCAGCAGTTACTATGGACAGGGGGGGGAGACCCAGTACTTC,CASSYYGQGGETQYF
TRBJ2-3,.,.,TRBV19,TGTGCCAGTAGTATCGTGGCCGATCAGAATACGCAGTATTTT,CASSIVADQNTQYF
TRBJ2-5,.,.,TRBV15,TGTGCCACCAGCAGAGGGTCGGGGGGCCGGGAGACCCAGTACTTC,CATSRGSGGRETQYF
TRBJ2-7,few,.,TRBV19,TGTGCCAGTAGTATAAAACCCGGTGGGAGCTACGAGCAGTACTTC,CASSIKPGGSYEQYF
TRBJ2-7,.,.,TRBV7-6,TGTGCCAGCAGCGCATCACAGGGACGCGAGCAGTACTTC,CASSASQGREQYF
TRBJ2-5,.,TRBD2,TRBV2,TGTGCCAGCAGTGACGGGACTAGCGGGGGGGCCGGGGAGACCCAGTACTTC,CASSDGTSGGAGETQYF
TRBJ2-3,.,TRBD1,TRBV7-3,TGTGCCAGCAGCGGACAGGGGGGTTACACAGATACGCAGTATTTT,CASSGQGGYTDTQYF
TRBJ1-3,.,.,TRBV2,TGTGCCAGCAGCCCGGGTGTTAGTAACACCATATATTTT,CASSPGVSNTIYF
TRBJ2-5,.,.,TRBV18,TGTGCCAGCTCACCATCTAAGAGCGGAGAGACCCAGTACTTC,CASSPSKSGETQYF
TRBJ2-1,.,TRBD2,TRBV6-4,TGTGCCAGCAGTCCTACTAGCGGGAGTTCCTACAATGAGCAGTTCTTC,CASSPTSGSSYNEQFF
TRBJ1-5,.,.,TRBV6-2/TRBV6-3,TGTGCCAGCAGTTACGGTCGGGGTGGCAATCAGCCCCAGCATTTT,CASSYGRGGNQPQHF
TRBJ1-4,.,.,TRBV19,TGTGCCAGTAGATGGGGCGGGGCAGCAACTAATGAAAAACTGTTTTTT,CASRWGGAATNEKLFF
TRBJ2-5,.,.,TRBV10-3,TGTGCCATCAGCCGAGGGGGAGCAGTAGAGACCCAGTACTTC,CAISRGGAVETQYF
TRBJ1-6,.,TRBD1,TRBV6-5,TGTGCCAGCGCAGGGGGCAGGAATTCACCCCTCCACTTT,CASAGGRNSPLHF
TRBJ2-5,.,TRBD2,TRBV2,TGTGCCAGCAGTGAAGCTGGTAGCGGGGAGACCCAGTACTTC,CASSEAGSGETQYF
TRBJ1-2,.,.,TRBV6-1,TGTGCCAGCAGTGAAGCGAGGACATCTAAGGGCTACACCTTC,CASSEARTSKGYTF
TRBJ2-3,.,.,TRBV5-1,TGCGCCAGCAGCTTGCGGACTAGCACAGATACGCAGTATTTT,CASSLRTSTDTQYF
TRBJ2-7,.,.,TRBV12-3/TRBV12-4,TGTGCCAGCAGTTTGGCTTTCCAGCAGTACTTC,CASSLAFQQYF
TRBJ2-1,.,.,TRBV4-2,TGTGCCAGCAGCCAAAGTAAGGGGGGGTCCTACAATGAGCAGTTCTTC,CASSQSKGGSYNEQFF
TRBJ1-1,once,.,TRBV7-9,TGTGCCAGCAGCTTATCGGGAACTGAAGCTTTCTTT,CASSLSGTEAFF
TRBJ1-2,.,.,TRBV11-2,TGTGCCAGCACCCCCGGACCGACAGGAATTCTTAACTATGGCTACACCTTC,CASTPGPTGILNYGYTF
TRBJ1-5,.,.,TRBV19,TGTGCCAGTACCAACCATCCCAGGGGCAATCAGCCCCAGCATTTT,CASTNHPRGNQPQHF
TRBJ2-5,.,TRBD2,TRBV7-2,TGTGCCAGCAGCCCTTCAGCGGGGAAACGGACCCAGTACTTC,CASSPSAGKRTQYF
TRBJ2-7,few,.,TRBV14,TGTGCCAGCAGCCAAATAGTCGGCTACGAGCAGTACTTC,CASSQIVGYEQYF
TRBJ2-2,.,TRBD2,TRBV7-6,TGTGCCAGCAGCCCCGCCGGGACTACGAACACCGGGGAGCTGTTTTTT,CASSPAGTTNTGELFF
TRBJ2-3,.,TRBD2,TRBV2,TGTGCCAGCAAGGGGACTAGCGGCACAGATACGCAGTATTTT,CASKGTSGTDTQYF
TRBJ2-7,once,.,TRBV5-6,TGTGCCAGCAGCTCGGTTCTCTCCTACGAGCAGTACTTC,CASSSVLSYEQYF
TRBJ2-7,.,.,TRBV11-2,TGTGCCAGCAGCCTACAGTCTAGCGTAAACTCCTACGAGCAGTACTTC,CASSLQSSVNSYEQYF
TRBJ2-2,.,.,TRBV4-3,TGCGCCAGCAGCCCTCACAGGGTAGCCACCGGGGAGCTGTTTTTT,CASSPHRVATGELFF
TRBJ1-1,.,.,TRBV6-5,TGTGCCAGCAAACCTCAGGTTAACACTGAAGCTTTCTTT,CASKPQVNTEAFF
TRBJ2-3,.,TRBD1,TRBV29-1,TGCAGCGCACTAGGACAGGGCCTCACAGATACGCAGTATTTT,CSALGQGLTDTQYF
TRBJ1-4,.,TRBD1,TRBV27,TGTGCCAGCAGTTTGTTACAGGGGTTAGCTAATGAAAAACTGTTTTTT,CASSLLQGLANEKLFF
TRBJ2-1,.,TRBD2,TRBV27,TGTGCCAGCAGTAGCGGGAGGGGTATACATGAGCAGTTCTTC,CASSSGRGIHEQFF
TRBJ1-6,.,TRBD1,TRBV2,TGTGCCAGCGGGCGGACAGGTCCCCAGGGGCCCCTCCACTTT,CASGRTGPQGPLHF
TRBJ2-3,.,.,TRBV5-1,TGCGCCAGCAGCCCCGGGACACCCACAGATACGCAGTATTTT,CASSPGTPTDTQYF
TRBJ2-1,.,.,TRBV11-2,TGTGCCAGCAGCCTGACTAGACCCCGGGTCAATGAGCAGTTCTTC,CASSLTRPRVNEQFF
TRBJ1-6,.,TRBD1,TRBV3-1/TRBV3-2,TGTGCCAGCAGGCTGGGACAGGGGAATTCACCCCTCCACTTT,CASRLGQGNSPLHF
TRBJ2-3,.,TRBD2,TRBV3-1/TRBV3-2,TGTGCCAGCAGCCAGATAGCGGGGGCTCGCACAGATACGCAGTATTTT,CASSQIAGARTDTQYF
TRBJ2-7,.,TRBD1,TRBV12-5,TGTGCTAGTGGTTTAAGACAGGGAGATGACGAGCAGTACTTC,CASGLRQGDDEQYF
TRBJ2-1,.,TRBD2,TRBV6-2/TRBV6-3,TGTGCCAGCAGTGGAACCGGGACTAGCGCAAACAATGAGCAGTTCTTC,CASSGTGTSANNEQFF